This T cell receptor beta chain was sequenced in a study of T cells in Graves' hyperthyroidism and ophthalmopathy. Study results and caveats: Most thyroid clonotypes that were expanded above 0.001 also turned up in blood. Stable hyperthyroidism and ophthalmopathy were separated using 13 V-J signatures.

A note on this clonotype: Its antigen is not known.

The CDR3 has 13 residues. Trimming shortened V by 5 bases and J by 0 bases, and 7 bases separated the two germline ends. From RNA transcripts, TCR beta CDR3 regions were amplified. First-round RT-PCR with HTBI primers amplified the TCR CDR3 region. TCRdb re-derived calls from the multiplex PCR reads in MiXCR, one entry per CDR3 protein. This table has around 440,000 distinct CDR3 sequences, about 15% appearing once. The material sequenced was blood. The chain employs TRBV12-3 or TRBV12-4 and TRBJ1-1, with no clear D. The sequence was obtained from a woman aged 18-29 years with Graves' hyperthyroidism. The CDR3 DNA reads TGTGCCAGCAGTCCGTTTTTGAACACTGAAGCTTTCTTT. Translated, it gives CASSPFLNTEAFF.